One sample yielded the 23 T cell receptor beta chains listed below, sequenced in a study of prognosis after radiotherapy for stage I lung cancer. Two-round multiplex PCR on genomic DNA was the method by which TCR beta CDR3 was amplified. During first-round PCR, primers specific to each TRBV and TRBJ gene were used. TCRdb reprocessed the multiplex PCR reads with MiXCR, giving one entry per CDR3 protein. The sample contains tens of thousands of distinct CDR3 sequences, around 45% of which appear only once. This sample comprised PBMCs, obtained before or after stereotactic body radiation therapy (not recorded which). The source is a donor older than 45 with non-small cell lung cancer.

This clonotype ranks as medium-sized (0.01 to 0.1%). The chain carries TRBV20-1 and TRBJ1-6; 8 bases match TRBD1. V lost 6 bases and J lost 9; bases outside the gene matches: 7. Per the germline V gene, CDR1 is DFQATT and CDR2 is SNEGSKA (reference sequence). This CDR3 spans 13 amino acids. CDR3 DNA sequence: TGCAGTGCACGGACAGGGACAGGTTCACCCCTCCACTTT. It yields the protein CSARTGTGSPLHF.

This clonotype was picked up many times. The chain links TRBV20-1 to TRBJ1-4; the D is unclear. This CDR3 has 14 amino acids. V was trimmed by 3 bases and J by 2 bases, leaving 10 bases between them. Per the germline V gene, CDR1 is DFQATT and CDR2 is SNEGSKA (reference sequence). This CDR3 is CSARDTGTNEKLFF. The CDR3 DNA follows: TGCAGTGCTAGGGATACCGGGACTAATGAAAAACTGTTTTTT.

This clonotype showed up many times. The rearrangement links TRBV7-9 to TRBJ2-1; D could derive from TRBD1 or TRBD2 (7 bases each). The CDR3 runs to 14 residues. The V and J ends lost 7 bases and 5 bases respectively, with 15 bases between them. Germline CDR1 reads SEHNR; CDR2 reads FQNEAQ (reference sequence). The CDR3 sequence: CASIYRGGDNEQFF. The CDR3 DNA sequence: TGTGCCAGCATTTACAGGGGAGGGGACAATGAGCAGTTCTTC. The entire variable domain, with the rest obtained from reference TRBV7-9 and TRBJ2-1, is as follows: DTGVSQNPRHKITKRGQNVTFRCDPISEHNRLYWYRQTLGQGPEFLTYFQNEAQLEKSRLLSDRFSAERPKGSFSTLEIQRTEQGDSAMYLCASIYRGGDNEQFFGPGTRLTVL.

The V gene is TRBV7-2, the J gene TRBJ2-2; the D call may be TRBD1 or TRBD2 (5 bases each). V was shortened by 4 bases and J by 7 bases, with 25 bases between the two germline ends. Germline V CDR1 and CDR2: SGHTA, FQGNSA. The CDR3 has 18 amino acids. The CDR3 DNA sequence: TGTGCCAGCAGCTCTACCCCGGGAACGGGGCGCGGAGGCGGGGAGCTGTTTTTT. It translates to CASSSTPGTGRGGGELFF.

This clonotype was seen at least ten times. The DNA of the CDR3 is TGTGCCTGGAGTGCCCCGACAGGGGCCGCATATGGCTACACCTTC. Its translation is CAWSAPTGAAYGYTF. V usage is TRBV30 and J usage is TRBJ1-2; 8 nucleotides agree with TRBD1. The CDR3 totals 15 residues. Germline CDR1 and CDR2: GTSNPN and SVGIG (reference sequence). V lost 1 base, J lost 5 bases, and 9 bases stayed unmatched.

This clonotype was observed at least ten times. The CDR3 here is CASSTRDRGVNQPQHF. In nucleotides, the CDR3 is TGTGCCAGCTCAACGCGGGACAGGGGGGTGAACCAGCCCCAGCATTTT. The chain joins TRBV18 to TRBJ1-5, with TRBD1 identical over 11 bases. CDR3 length: 16 residues. V was pared by 5 bases and J by 7 bases, with 10 bases of the junction left unmatched. Germline V gene sequence: CDR1 KGHSH, CDR2 LQKENI.

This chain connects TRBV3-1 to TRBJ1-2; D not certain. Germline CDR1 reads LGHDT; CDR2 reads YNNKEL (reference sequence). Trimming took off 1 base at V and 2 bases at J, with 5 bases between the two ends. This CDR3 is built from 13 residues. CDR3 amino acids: CASSQGRNYGYTF. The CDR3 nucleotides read TGTGCCAGCAGCCAAGGCCGAAACTATGGCTACACCTTC.

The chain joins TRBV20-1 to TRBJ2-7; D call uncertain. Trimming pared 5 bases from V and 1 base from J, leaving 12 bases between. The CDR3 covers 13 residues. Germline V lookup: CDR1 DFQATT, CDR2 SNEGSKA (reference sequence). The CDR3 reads CSALERESYEQYF. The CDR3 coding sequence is TGCAGTGCTCTAGAAAGGGAATCCTACGAGCAGTACTTC.

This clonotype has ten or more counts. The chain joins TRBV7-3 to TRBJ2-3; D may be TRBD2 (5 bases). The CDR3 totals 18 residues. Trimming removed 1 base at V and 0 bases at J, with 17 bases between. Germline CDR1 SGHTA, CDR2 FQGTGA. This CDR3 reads CASSLNGRTRTSTDTQYF. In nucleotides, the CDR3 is TGTGCCAGCAGCTTAAATGGACGGACCAGGACTAGCACAGATACGCAGTATTTT.

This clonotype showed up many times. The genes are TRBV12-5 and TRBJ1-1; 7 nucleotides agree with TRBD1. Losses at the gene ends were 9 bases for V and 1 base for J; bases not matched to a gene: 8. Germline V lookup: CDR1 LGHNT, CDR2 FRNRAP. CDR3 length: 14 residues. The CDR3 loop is CASRAGTANTEAFF. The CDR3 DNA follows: TGTGCTAGCCGAGCCGGGACAGCGAACACTGAAGCTTTCTTT.

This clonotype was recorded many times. Here the CDR3 reads CSARPRDRGATEAFF. The CDR3 DNA follows: TGCAGTGCTAGACCCCGGGACAGGGGGGCCACTGAAGCTTTCTTT. The chain links TRBV20-1 to TRBJ1-1, with 11 positions matching TRBD1. V lost 2 bases, J lost 4 bases, and 6 bases stayed unmatched. The CDR3 extends over 15 amino acids. The germline V gene has CDR1 DFQATT and CDR2 SNEGSKA (reference sequence).

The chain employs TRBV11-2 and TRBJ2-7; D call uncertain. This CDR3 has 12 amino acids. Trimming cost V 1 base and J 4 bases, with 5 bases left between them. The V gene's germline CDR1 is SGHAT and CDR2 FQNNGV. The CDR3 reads CASSLGVYEQYF. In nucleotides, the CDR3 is TGTGCCAGCAGCTTAGGAGTTTACGAGCAGTACTTC.

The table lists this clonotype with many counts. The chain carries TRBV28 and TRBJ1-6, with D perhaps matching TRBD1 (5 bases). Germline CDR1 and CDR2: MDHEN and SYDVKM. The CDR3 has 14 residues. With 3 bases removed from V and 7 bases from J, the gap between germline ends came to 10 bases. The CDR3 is CASSLGRQNSPLHF. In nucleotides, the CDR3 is TGTGCCAGCAGTTTGGGCCGACAGAATTCACCCCTCCACTTT.

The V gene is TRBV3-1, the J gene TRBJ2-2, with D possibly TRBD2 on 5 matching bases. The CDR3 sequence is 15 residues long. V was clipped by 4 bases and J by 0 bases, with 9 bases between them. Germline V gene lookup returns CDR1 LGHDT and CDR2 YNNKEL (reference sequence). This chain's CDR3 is CASSRAGTNTGELFF. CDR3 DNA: TGTGCCAGCAGCCGCGCCGGGACGAACACCGGGGAGCTGTTTTTT.

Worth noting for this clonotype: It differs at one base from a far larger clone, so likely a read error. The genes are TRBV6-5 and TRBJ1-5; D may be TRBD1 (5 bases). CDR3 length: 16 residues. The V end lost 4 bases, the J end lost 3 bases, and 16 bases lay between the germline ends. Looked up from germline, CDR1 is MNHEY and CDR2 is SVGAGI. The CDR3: CASSLETVSSNQPQHF. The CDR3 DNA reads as TGTGCCAGCAGTTTAGAGACAGTTAGTTCCAATCAGCCCCAGCATTTT.

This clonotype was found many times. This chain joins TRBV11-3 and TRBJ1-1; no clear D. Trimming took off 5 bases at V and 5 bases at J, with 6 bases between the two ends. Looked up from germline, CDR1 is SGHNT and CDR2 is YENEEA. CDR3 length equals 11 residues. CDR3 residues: CASSPGTEAFF. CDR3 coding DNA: TGTGCCAGCAGCCCTGGGACTGAAGCTTTCTTT. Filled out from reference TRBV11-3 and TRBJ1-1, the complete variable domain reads EAGVVQSPRYKIIEKKQPVAFWCNPISGHNTLYWYLQNLGQGPELLIRYENEEAVDDSQLPKDRFSAERLKGVDSTLKIQPAELGDSAVYLCASSPGTEAFFGQGTRLTVV.

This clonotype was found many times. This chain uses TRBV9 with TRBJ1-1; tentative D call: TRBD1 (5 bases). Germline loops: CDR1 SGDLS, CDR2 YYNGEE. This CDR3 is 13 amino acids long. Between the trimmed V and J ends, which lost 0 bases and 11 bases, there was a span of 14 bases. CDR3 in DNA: TGTGCCAGCAGCGTAGAGGGGTCCGGATGGGCTTTCTTT. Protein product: CASSVEGSGWAFF.

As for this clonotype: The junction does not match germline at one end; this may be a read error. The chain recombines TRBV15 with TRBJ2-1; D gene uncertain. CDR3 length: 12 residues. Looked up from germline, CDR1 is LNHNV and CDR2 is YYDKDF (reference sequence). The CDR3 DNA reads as TGTTCCACCAGCAGCCTCGGTCCTGAGCAGTTCTTC. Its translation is CSTSSLGPEQFF.

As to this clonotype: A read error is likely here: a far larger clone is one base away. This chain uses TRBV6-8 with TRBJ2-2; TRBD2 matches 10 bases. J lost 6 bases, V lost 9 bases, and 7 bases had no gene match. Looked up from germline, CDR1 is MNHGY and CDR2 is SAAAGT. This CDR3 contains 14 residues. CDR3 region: CARSQRGGPGELFF. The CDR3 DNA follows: TGTGCCAGGAGTCAGCGGGGGGGCCCCGGGGAGCTGTTTTTT.

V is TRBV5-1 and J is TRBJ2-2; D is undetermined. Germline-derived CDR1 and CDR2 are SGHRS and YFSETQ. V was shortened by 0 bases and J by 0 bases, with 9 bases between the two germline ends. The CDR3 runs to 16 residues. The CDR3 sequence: CASSLGSQANTGELFF. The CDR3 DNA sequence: TGCGCCAGCAGCTTGGGATCGCAAGCGAACACCGGGGAGCTGTTTTTT. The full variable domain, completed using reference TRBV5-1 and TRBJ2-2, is KAGVTQTPRYLIKTRGQQVTLSCSPISGHRSVSWYQQTPGQGLQFLFEYFSETQRNKGNFPGRFSGRQFSNSRSEMNVSTLELGDSALYLCASSLGSQANTGELFFGEGSRLTVL.

CDR3 residues: CASIVPRRETQYF. CDR3 in DNA: TGTGCCAGCATCGTACCCCGTCGAGAGACCCAGTACTTC. This chain joins TRBV11-3 and TRBJ2-5; D not certain. The CDR3 has 13 amino acids. V lost 7 bases, J lost 4 bases, and 13 bases lay in between. Germline loops: CDR1 SGHNT, CDR2 YENEEA.

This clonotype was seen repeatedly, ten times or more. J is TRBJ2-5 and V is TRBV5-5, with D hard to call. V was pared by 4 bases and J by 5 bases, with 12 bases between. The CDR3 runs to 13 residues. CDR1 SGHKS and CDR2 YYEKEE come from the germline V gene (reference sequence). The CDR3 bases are TGTGCCAGCAGCATTCCCAATTCGGAGACCCAGTACTTC. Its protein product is CASSIPNSETQYF.

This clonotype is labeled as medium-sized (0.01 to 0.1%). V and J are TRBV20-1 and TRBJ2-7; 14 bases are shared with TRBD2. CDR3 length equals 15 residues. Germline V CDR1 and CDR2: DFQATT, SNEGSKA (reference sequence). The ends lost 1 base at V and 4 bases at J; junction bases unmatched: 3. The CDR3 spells CSARVRTSGRYEQYF. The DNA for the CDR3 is TGCAGTGCTAGAGTCCGGACTAGCGGGAGGTACGAGCAGTACTTC.